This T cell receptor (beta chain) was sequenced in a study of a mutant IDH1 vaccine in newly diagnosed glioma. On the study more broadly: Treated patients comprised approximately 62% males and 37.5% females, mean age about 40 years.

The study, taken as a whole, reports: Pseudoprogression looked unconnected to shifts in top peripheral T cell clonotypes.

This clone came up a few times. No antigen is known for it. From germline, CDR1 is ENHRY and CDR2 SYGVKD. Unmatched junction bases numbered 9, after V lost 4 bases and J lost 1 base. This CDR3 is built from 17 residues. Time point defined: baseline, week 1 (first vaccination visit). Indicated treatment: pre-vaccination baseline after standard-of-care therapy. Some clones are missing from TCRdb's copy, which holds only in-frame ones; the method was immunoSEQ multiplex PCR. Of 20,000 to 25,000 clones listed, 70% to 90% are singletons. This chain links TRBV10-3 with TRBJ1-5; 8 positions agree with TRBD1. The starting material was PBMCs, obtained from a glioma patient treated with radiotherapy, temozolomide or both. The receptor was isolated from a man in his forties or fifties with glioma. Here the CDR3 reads CAISARGRQGSNQPQHF. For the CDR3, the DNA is TGTGCCATCAGTGCCAGGGGGCGACAGGGGAGCAATCAGCCCCAGCATTTT.